A few counts support the clone carrying this TCR beta chain. Its specificity is unknown. This specimen comes from a study of T cells in Graves' hyperthyroidism and ophthalmopathy. Study outcomes and limitations: Most expanded thyroid clonotypes above 0.001 recurred in blood. Researchers report that a 13 V-J model separated ophthalmopathy from stable hyperthyroidism.

V dropped 0 bases and J dropped 8 bases, with 11 bases sitting between them. CDR1 and CDR2 (germline): LGHDT, YNNKEL (reference sequence). CDR3 size: 14 residues. The CDR3 regions of TCR beta were amplified from RNA transcripts. A first-round RT-PCR of the TCR CDR3 used the HTBI primer set. In TCRdb, the multiplex PCR reads were re-called with MiXCR into one record per CDR3 protein. The table lists 690,000 or so distinct CDR3 sequences, under 20% of them singletons. Used for diagnoses were clinical symptoms, serum thyroxine and TRAb, thyroid ultrasound and orbital computed tomography. The TCR was taken from a woman between 50 and 59 years old with Graves' hyperthyroidism that later progressed to Graves' ophthalmopathy. Sample: blood. This chain connects TRBV3-1 to TRBJ2-1, with a weak D call TRBD2 (6 bases). The CDR3 DNA is TGTGCCAGCAGCCAAGATGCAACTAGCCATGAGCAGTTCTTC. Its translation is CASSQDATSHEQFF.